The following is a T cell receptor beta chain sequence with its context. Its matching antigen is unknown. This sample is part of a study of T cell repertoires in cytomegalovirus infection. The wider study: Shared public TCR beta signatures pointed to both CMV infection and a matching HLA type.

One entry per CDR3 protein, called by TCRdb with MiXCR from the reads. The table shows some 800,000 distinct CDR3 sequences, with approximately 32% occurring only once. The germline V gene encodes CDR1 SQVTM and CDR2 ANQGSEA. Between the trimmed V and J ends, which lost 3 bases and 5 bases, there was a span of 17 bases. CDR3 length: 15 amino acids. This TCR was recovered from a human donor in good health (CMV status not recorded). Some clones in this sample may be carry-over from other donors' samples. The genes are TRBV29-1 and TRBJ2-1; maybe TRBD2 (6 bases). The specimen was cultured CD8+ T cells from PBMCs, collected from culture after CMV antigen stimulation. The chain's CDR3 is CSVDEPGEDDNEQFF. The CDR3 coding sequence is TGCAGCGTTGACGAACCGGGGGAAGACGACAATGAGCAGTTCTTC.